This T cell receptor beta chain stems from a study of T cells in Graves' hyperthyroidism and ophthalmopathy. Study-wide results and caveats: Through a model of 13 V-J features, ophthalmopathy was separated from stable hyperthyroidism. Most expanded thyroid clonotypes above 0.001 also appeared in blood.

CDR3 length equals 15 residues. V was clipped by 5 bases and J by 7 bases; unmatched bases: 17. From germline, CDR1 is DFQATT and CDR2 SNEGSKA (reference sequence). There were TCR beta CDR3 regions amplified from RNA transcripts. RT-PCR in the first round (using the HTBI primer set) targeted the TCR CDR3. TCRdb analysed the multiplex PCR reads with MiXCR anew, one entry per CDR3 protein. The repertoire holds some 620,000 distinct CDR3 sequences, with about 17% as singletons. Exclusion criteria comprised uncontrolled infection, other autoimmune disease, pregnancy or lactation. This clonotype occurred a few times. Its antigen is unidentified.

The sequence derives from a woman aged 25 to 39 with Graves' hyperthyroidism. The chain joins TRBV20-1 to TRBJ2-7, with TRBD2 identical over 7 bases. The sample comprised blood. The CDR3 spells CSARRPGGGPGEQYF. In DNA form, the CDR3 reads TGCAGTGCTCGCCGCCCGGGGGGAGGGCCGGGGGAGCAGTACTTC.